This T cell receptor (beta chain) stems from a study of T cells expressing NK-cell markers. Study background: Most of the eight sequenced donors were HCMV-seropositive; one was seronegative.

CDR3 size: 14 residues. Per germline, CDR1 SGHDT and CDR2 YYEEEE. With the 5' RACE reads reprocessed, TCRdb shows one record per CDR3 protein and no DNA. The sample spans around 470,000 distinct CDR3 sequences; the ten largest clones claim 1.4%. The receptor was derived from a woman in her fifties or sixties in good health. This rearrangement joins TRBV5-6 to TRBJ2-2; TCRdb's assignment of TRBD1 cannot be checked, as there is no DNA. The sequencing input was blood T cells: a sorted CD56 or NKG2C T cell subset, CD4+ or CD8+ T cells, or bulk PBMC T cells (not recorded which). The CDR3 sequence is CASSKGSYTGELFF. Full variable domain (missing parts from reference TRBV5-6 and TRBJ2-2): DAGVTQSPTHLIKTRGQQVTLRCSPKSGHDTVSWYQQALGQGPQFIFQYYEEEERQRGNFPDRFSGHQFPNYSSELNVNALLLGDSALYLCASSKGSYTGELFFGEGSRLTVL.